This record covers a single T cell receptor (beta chain). The antigen is unknown. This specimen comes from a study of shared clonotypes between healthy human individuals. Broader study findings: Of the naive CD4 clonotypes, 4% to 5% were shared across a handful of donors.

Selected positively for CCR7 and CD45RO-negative, naive CD8 cells excluded terminally differentiated effector memory CD45RA+ cells. V gave up 5 bases and J gave up 0 bases, with 11 bases separating them. There are 15 residues in the CDR3. From germline, CDR1 is MGHRA and CDR2 YSYEKL. Several immunoSEQ plates received, in even portions, the genomic DNA of each subset. Libraries were prepared by immunoSEQ multiplex PCR; TCRdb keeps only in-frame clonotypes and omits some of them. The table shows roughly 2,000,000 clones, with over 85% occurring only once. The sequenced sample consisted of naive CD8+ T cells from PBMCs. This sequence originates from a man between 18 and 35 years old in good health. Some clones in this sample may be carry-over from other donors' samples. The rearrangement links TRBV4-1 to TRBJ2-4; the D is unclear. Here the CDR3 reads CASSYRALAKNIQYF. The CDR3 region has the DNA TGCGCCAGCAGCTACCGGGCCCTAGCCAAAAACATTCAGTACTTC.